The clone carrying this T cell receptor beta chain was detected a few times. The protocol was immunoSEQ multiplex PCR, while the TCRdb copy is restricted to in-frame clones and leaves out a portion. The table records 150,000 to 200,000 clones, around 92% of them present only once. These data come from a study of control samples from healthy donors and cancer patients. V dropped 0 bases and J dropped 4 bases, with 16 bases sitting between them. Germline V gene lookup returns CDR1 MNHEY and CDR2 SVGEGT. This CDR3 is built from 17 residues. The V and J genes are TRBV6-2 or TRBV6-3 and TRBJ1-3; D is undetermined. This TCR derives from a woman younger than 45 in good health. Specimen: blood. CDR3 protein: CASSYSGPSTRGNTIYF. The DNA of the CDR3 is TGTGCCAGCAGTTACTCGGGTCCGTCTACTAGGGGAAACACCATATATTTT.